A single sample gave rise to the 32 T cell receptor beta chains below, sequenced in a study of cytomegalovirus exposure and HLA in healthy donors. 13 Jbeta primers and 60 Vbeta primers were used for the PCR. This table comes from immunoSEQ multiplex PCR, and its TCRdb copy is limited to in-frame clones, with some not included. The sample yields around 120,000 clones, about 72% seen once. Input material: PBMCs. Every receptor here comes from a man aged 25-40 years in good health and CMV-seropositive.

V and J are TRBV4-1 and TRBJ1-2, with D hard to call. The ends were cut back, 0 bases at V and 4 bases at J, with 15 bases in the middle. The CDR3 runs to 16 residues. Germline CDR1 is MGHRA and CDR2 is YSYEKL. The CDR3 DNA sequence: TGCGCCAGCAGCCAAGACCCTACCAGGAAAGTCTATGGCTACACCTTC. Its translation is CASSQDPTRKVYGYTF.

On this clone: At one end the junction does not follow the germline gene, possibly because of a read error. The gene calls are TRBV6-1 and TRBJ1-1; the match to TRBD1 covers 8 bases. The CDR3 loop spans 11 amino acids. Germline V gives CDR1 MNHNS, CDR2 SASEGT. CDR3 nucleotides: TGCGCGAATACAGGGGGCACTGAAGCTTTCTTT. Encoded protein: CANTGGTEAFF.

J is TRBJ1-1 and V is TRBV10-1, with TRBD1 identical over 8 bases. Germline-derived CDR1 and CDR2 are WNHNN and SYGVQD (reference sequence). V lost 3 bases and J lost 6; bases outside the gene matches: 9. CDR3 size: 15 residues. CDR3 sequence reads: CASSEHKTGDAEAFF. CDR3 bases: TGCGCCAGCAGTGAACACAAGACAGGGGACGCTGAAGCTTTCTTT.

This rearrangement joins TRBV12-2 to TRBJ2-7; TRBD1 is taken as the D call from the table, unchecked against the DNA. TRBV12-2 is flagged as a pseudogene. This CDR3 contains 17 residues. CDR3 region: CASRSFMRSGQSYEQYF. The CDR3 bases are TGTGCAAGTCGCTCCTTTATGAGATCGGGACAGTCCTACGAGCAGTACTTC.

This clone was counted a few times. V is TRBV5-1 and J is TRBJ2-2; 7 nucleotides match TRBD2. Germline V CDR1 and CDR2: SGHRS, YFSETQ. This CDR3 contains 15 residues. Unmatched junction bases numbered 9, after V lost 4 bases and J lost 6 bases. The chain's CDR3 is CASSEGTTSAGELFF. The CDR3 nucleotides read TGCGCCAGCAGCGAAGGGACTACCTCCGCCGGGGAGCTGTTTTTT. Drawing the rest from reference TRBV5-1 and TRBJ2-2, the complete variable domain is KAGVTQTPRYLIKTRGQQVTLSCSPISGHRSVSWYQQTPGQGLQFLFEYFSETQRNKGNFPGRFSGRQFSNSRSEMNVSTLELGDSALYLCASSEGTTSAGELFFGEGSRLTVL.

The CDR3 sequence: CASSQLRTSGREETQYF. CDR3 nucleotides: TGCGCCAGCAGCCAACTTCGGACTAGCGGGAGAGAGGAGACCCAGTACTTC. V usage is TRBV5-1 and J usage is TRBJ2-5, with 13 bases lining up with TRBD2. The CDR3 is made up of 17 amino acids. Trimming removed 4 bases from V and 5 bases from J; junction bases left unmatched: 11. Looked up from germline, CDR1 is SGHRS and CDR2 is YFSETQ.

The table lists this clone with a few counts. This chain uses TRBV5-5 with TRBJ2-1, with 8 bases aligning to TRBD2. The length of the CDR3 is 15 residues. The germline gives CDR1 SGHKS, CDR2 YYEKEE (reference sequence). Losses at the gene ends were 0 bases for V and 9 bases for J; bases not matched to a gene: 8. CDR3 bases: TGTGCCAGCAGCTTGGCAGTAGCGGGGAGAGGTGAGCAGTTCTTC. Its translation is CASSLAVAGRGEQFF.

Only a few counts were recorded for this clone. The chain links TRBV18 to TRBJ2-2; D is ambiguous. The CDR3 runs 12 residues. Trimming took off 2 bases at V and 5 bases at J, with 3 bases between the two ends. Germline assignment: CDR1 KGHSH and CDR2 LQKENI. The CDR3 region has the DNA TGTGCCAGCTCACCAGTAACCGGGGAGCTGTTTTTT. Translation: CASSPVTGELFF.

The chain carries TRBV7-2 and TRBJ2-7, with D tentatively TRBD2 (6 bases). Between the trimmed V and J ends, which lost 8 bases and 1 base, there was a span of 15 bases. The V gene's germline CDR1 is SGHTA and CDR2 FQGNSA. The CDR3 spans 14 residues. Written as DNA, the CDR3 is TGTGCCAGCCGCCCTGGGACTGATTCCTACGAGCAGTACTTC. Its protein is CASRPGTDSYEQYF. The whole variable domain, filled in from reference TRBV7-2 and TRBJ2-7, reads GAGVSQSPSNKVTEKGKDVELRCDPISGHTALYWYRQSLGQGLEFLIYFQGNSAPDKSGLPSDRFSAERTGGSVSTLTIQRTQQEDSAVYLCASRPGTDSYEQYFGPGTRLTVT.

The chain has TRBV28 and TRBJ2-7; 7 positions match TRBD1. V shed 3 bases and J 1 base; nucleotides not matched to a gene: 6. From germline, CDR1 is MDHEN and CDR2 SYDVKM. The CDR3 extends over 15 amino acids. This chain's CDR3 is CASSFSGTASYEQYF. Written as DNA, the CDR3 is TGTGCCAGCAGTTTCTCGGGGACAGCTTCCTACGAGCAGTACTTC.

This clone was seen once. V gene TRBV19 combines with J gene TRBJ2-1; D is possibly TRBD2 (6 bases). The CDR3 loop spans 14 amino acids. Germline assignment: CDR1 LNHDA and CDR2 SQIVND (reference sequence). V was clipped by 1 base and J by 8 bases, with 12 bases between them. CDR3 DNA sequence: TGTGCCAGTAGTATAGCGGGGGAAAACCATGAGCAGTTCTTC. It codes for CASSIAGENHEQFF.

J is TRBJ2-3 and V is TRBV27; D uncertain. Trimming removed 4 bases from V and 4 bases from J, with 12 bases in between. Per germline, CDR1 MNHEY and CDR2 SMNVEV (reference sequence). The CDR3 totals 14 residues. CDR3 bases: TGTGCCAGCAGTTCCCACCTTAGCCCAGATACGCAGTATTTT. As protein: CASSSHLSPDTQYF.

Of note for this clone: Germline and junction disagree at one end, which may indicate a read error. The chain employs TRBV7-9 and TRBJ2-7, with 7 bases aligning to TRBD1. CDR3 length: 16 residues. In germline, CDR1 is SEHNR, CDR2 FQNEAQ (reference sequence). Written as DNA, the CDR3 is TGTTCCAGCAGCTTATATCAGGGGGTGAGAACCTACGAGCAGTACTTC. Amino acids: CSSSLYQGVRTYEQYF. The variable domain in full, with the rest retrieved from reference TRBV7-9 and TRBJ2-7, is DTGVSQNPRHKITKRGQNVTFRCDPISEHNRLYWYRQTLGQGPEFLTYFQNEAQLEKSRLLSDRFSAERPKGSFSTLEIQRTEQGDSAMYLCSSSLYQGVRTYEQYFGPGTRLTVT.

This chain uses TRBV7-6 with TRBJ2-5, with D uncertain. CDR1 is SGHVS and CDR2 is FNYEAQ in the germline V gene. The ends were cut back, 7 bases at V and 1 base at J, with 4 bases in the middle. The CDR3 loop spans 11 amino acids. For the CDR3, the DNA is TGTGCCAGCACCCTCCAAGAGACCCAGTACTTC. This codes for CASTLQETQYF.

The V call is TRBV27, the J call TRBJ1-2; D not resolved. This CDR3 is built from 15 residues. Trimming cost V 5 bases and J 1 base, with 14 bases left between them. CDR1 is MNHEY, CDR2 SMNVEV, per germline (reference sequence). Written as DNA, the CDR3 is TGTGCCAGCAGTGGCCGGAGAACCTTTAACTATGGCTACACCTTC. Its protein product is CASSGRRTFNYGYTF.

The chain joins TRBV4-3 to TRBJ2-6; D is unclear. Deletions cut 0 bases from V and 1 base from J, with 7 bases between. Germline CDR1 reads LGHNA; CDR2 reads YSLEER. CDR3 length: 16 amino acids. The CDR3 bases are TGCGCCAGCAGCCAAGATCGAGCGTCTGGGGCCAACGTCCTGACTTTC. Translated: CASSQDRASGANVLTF.

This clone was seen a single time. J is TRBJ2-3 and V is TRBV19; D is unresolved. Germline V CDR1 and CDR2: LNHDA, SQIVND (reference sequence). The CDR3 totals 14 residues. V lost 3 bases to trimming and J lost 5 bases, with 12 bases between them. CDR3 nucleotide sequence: TGTGCCAGTAGTATGGTTTGGTGGAGAGATACGCAGTATTTT. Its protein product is CASSMVWWRDTQYF.

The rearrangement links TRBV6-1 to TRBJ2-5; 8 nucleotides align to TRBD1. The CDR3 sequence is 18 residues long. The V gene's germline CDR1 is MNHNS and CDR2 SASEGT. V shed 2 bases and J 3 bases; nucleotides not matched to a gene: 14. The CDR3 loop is CASSERGAGGEEKETQYF. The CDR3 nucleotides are TGTGCCAGCAGTGAAAGAGGGGCAGGGGGCGAGGAAAAAGAGACCCAGTACTTC.

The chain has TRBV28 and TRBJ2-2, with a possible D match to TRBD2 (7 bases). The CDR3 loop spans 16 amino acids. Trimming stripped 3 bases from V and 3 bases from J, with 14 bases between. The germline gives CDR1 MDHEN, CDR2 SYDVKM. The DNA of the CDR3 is TGTGCCAGCAGTTTCCTGCGGGGGCTAGACACCGGGGAGCTGTTTTTT. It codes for CASSFLRGLDTGELFF.

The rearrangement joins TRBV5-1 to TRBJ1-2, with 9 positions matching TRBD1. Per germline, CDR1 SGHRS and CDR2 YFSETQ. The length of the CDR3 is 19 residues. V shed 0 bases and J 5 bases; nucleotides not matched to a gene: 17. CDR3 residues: CASSLEQDRGGYRGYGYTF. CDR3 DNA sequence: TGCGCCAGCAGCTTGGAGCAGGACAGGGGCGGATATCGAGGTTATGGCTACACCTTC. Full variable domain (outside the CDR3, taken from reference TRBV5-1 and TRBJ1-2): KAGVTQTPRYLIKTRGQQVTLSCSPISGHRSVSWYQQTPGQGLQFLFEYFSETQRNKGNFPGRFSGRQFSNSRSEMNVSTLELGDSALYLCASSLEQDRGGYRGYGYTFGSGTRLTVV.

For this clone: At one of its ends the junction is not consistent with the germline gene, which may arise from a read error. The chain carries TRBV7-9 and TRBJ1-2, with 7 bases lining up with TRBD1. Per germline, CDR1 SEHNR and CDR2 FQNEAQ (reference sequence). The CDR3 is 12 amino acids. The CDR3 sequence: CSSSRQGYGYTF. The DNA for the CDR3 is TGTTCCAGCAGCCGACAGGGCTATGGCTACACCTTC.

In DNA form, the CDR3 reads TGCGCCACTGCAGGTGCCCCGAACACTGAAGCTTTCTTT. It codes for CATAGAPNTEAFF. This rearrangement joins TRBV5-1 to TRBJ1-1; D ambiguous. V lost 9 bases, J lost 1 base, and 13 bases lay in between. Germline values: CDR1 SGHRS, CDR2 YFSETQ. The CDR3 sequence is 13 residues long.

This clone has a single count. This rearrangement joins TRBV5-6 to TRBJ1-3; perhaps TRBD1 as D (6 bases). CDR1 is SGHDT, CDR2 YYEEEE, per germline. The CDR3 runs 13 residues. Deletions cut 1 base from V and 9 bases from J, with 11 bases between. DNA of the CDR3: TGTGCCAGCAGCTTGTGGACAGCCGGCACCATATATTTT. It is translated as CASSLWTAGTIYF.

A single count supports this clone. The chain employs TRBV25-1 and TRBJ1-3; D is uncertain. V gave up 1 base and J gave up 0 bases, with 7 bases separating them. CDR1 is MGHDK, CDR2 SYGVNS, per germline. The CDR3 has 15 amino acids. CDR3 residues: CASSEFPSSGNTIYF. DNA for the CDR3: TGTGCCAGCAGTGAATTCCCCTCCTCTGGAAACACCATATATTTT.

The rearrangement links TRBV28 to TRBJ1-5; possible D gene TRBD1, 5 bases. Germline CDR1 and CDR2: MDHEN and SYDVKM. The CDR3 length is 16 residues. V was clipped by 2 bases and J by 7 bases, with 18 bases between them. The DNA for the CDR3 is TGTGCCAGCAGTTTACTCTTTGGGGGGACGAAGCAGCCCCAGCATTTT. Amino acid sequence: CASSLLFGGTKQPQHF.

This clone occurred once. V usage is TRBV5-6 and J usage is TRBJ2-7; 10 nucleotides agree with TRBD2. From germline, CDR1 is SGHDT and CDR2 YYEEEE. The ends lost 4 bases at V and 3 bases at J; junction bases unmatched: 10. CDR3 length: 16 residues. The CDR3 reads CASSPFGLAAHYEQYF. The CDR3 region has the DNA TGTGCCAGCAGCCCTTTCGGACTAGCGGCGCACTACGAGCAGTACTTC.

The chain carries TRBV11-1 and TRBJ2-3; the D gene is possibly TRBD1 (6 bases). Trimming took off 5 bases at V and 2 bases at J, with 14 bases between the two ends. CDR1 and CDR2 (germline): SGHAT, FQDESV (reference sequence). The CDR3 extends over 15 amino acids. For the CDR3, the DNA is TGTGCCAGCAGCCTTGACAGGTCCTCCACAGATACGCAGTATTTT. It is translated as CASSLDRSSTDTQYF.

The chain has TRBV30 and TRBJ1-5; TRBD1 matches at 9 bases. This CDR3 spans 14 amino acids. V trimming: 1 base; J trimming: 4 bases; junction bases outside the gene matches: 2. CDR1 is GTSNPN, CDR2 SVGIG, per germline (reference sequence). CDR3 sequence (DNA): TGTGCCTGGAGTGGGGACAGGGTGAATCAGCCCCAGCATTTT. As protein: CAWSGDRVNQPQHF.

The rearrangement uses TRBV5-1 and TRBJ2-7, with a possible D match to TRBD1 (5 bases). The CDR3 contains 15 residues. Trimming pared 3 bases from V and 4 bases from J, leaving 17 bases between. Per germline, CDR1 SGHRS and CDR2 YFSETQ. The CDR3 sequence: CASSYTGNVLYEQYF. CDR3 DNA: TGCGCCAGCAGCTACACAGGTAATGTACTGTACGAGCAGTACTTC. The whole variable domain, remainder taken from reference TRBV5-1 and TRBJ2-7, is KAGVTQTPRYLIKTRGQQVTLSCSPISGHRSVSWYQQTPGQGLQFLFEYFSETQRNKGNFPGRFSGRQFSNSRSEMNVSTLELGDSALYLCASSYTGNVLYEQYFGPGTRLTVT.

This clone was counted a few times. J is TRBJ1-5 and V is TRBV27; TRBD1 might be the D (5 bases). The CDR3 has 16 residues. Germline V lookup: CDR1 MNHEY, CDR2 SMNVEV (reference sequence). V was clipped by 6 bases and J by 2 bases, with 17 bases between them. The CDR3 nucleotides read TGTGCCAGCAGGAAGACAGTAGCCGAGGGCAATCAGCCCCAGCATTTT. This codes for CASRKTVAEGNQPQHF.

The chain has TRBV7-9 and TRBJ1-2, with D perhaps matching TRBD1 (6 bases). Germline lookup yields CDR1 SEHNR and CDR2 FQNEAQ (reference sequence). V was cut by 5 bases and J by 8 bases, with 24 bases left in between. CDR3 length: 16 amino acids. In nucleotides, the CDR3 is TGTGCCAGCAGCCGTACTATTATTGTGGGTACAGGGGGCTACACCTTC. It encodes CASSRTIIVGTGGYTF.

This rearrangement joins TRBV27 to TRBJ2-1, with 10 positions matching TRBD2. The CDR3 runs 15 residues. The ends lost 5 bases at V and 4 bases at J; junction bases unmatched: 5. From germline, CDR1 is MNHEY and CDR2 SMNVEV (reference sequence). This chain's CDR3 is CASSPGLAAYNEQFF. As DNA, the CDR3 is TGTGCCAGCAGTCCCGGACTAGCGGCATACAATGAGCAGTTCTTC.